The 22 T cell receptor beta chains below come from one sample, sequenced in a study of blood T cell repertoires in COVID-19. Method: immunoSEQ multiplex PCR; TCRdb's copy keeps in-frame clones and lacks some. The sample records 250,000 or so clones, around 88% being singletons. The sample was PBMCs or T cells enriched from blood (not recorded which). All receptors come from a woman in her 50s who had recovered from COVID-19.

This clone showed up many times. The chain uses TRBV7-3 and TRBJ2-1; D is perhaps TRBD1 (6 bases). Trimming shortened V by 2 bases and J by 10 bases, and 15 bases separated the two germline ends. This CDR3 region has 14 residues. Germline V CDR1 and CDR2: SGHTA, FQGTGA. CDR3 coding DNA: TGTGCCAGCAGCTTAGGGGCTAGAGGGGGAGAGCAGTTCTTC. It codes for CASSLGARGGEQFF.

The rearrangement joins TRBV7-9 to TRBJ2-2, with TRBD1 matching over 8 bases. CDR1 is SEHNR and CDR2 is FQNEAQ in the germline V gene (reference sequence). The V segment lost 3 bases and the J segment 5 bases; nucleotides outside the gene matches: 8. CDR3 length: 16 residues. The CDR3 region has the DNA TGTGCCAGCAGCTTCAGGGGGCGCGAAAGAACCGGGGAGCTGTTTTTT. It is translated as CASSFRGRERTGELFF.

The chain employs TRBV15 and TRBJ2-7; D remains unclear. The germline CDR1 and CDR2 sequences are LNHNV and YYDKDF (reference sequence). The CDR3 sequence is 14 residues long. Trimming removed 0 bases from V and 3 bases from J, with 9 bases in between. Here the CDR3 DNA reads TGTGCCACCAGCAGAGATAGTTCGAGCTACGAGCAGTACTTC. Its translation: CATSRDSSSYEQYF.

The V and J genes are TRBV3-1 (or the pseudogene TRBV3-2) and TRBJ2-2; 13 bases are shared with TRBD2. V gave up 0 bases and J gave up 2 bases; unmatched junction bases: 12. The length of the CDR3 is 21 residues. CDR1 is LGHDT and CDR2 is YNNKEL in the germline V gene (reference sequence). CDR3 sequence reads: CASSQDRGLAGEPRNTGELFF. Here the CDR3 DNA reads TGTGCCAGCAGCCAAGATCGTGGACTAGCGGGAGAGCCGAGAAACACCGGGGAGCTGTTTTTT.

J is TRBJ1-3 and V is TRBV4-3; possibly TRBD1 for D (5 bases). Germline lookup yields CDR1 LGHNA and CDR2 YSLEER. Trimming shortened V by 2 bases and J by 4 bases, and 12 bases separated the two germline ends. The CDR3 sequence is 15 residues long. CDR3 region: CASSQPPTGGNTIYF. CDR3 DNA sequence: TGCGCCAGCAGCCAACCGCCCACAGGCGGAAACACCATATATTTT.

This clone was recorded a few times. This chain uses TRBV7-9 with TRBJ2-1, with D possibly being TRBD2 (5 bases). This CDR3 contains 15 residues. Trimming removed 2 bases from V and 0 bases from J, with 8 bases in between. The germline V gene has CDR1 SEHNR and CDR2 FQNEAQ (reference sequence). DNA for the CDR3: TGTGCCAGCAGCTTAAACCGGGGCTCCTACAATGAGCAGTTCTTC. Encoded protein: CASSLNRGSYNEQFF.

Turning to this clone: A junction end diverges from the germline sequence, so it may reflect a read error. This rearrangement joins TRBV11-2 to TRBJ1-2, with a possible D match to TRBD1 (6 bases). CDR3 length equals 12 residues. CDR1 and CDR2 from the germline V gene are SGHAT and FQNNGV. This chain's CDR3 is CASSSPGGATAF. In DNA form, the CDR3 reads TGTGCCAGCAGCTCCCCTGGGGGGGCGACGGCCTTC.

The chain has TRBV9 and TRBJ2-5, with a possible D match to TRBD2 (6 bases). Germline CDR1 reads SGDLS; CDR2 reads YYNGEE. There are 13 residues in the CDR3. V was cut by 3 bases and J by 1 base, with 7 bases left in between. The CDR3 DNA reads as TGTGCCAGCAGCGGGACTATCCAAGAGACCCAGTACTTC. Translated, it gives CASSGTIQETQYF.

The chain carries TRBV2 and TRBJ2-3; TRBD2 is a possible D gene (5 bases). CDR1 is SNHLY and CDR2 is FYNNEI in the germline V gene. V lost 5 bases, J lost 2 bases, and 14 bases lay in between. The CDR3 spans 15 residues. In nucleotides, the CDR3 is TGTGCCAGCAGTCTGGCGGGCCAGTTCACAGATACGCAGTATTTT. As protein: CASSLAGQFTDTQYF.

The chain combines TRBV28 with TRBJ2-1, with D unclear. The CDR3 length is 12 residues. Germline V gene lookup returns CDR1 MDHEN and CDR2 SYDVKM. Trimming removed 6 bases from V and 6 bases from J, with 9 bases in between. This CDR3 is CASSRDSNEQFF. Written as DNA, the CDR3 is TGTGCCAGCAGCCGAGACTCCAATGAGCAGTTCTTC.

The chain has TRBV6-2 or TRBV6-3 and TRBJ1-2; D is possibly TRBD1 (5 bases). Germline V gene lookup returns CDR1 MNHEY and CDR2 SVGEGT. The CDR3 has 14 amino acids. The V gene lost 0 bases and the J gene lost 5 bases, with 10 bases spanning the gap. The CDR3 region is CASSYSGQTYGYTF. Written as DNA, the CDR3 is TGTGCCAGCAGTTACTCGGGGCAAACTTATGGCTACACCTTC.

As to this clone: The same CDR3 arises from other DNA sequences in this sample as well. This chain connects TRBV5-1 to TRBJ2-5; tentative D call: TRBD2 (5 bases). Germline loops: CDR1 SGHRS, CDR2 YFSETQ. This CDR3 is built from 12 residues. The germline V and J ends were trimmed by 1 base and 4 bases, with 5 bases remaining between them. CDR3 DNA: TGCGCCAGCAGCTTGCGGGGAGAGACCCAGTACTTC. Its protein is CASSLRGETQYF.

V and J are TRBV7-9 and TRBJ1-1, with 7 bases aligning to TRBD1. The CDR3 extends over 15 amino acids. Germline CDR1 SEHNR, CDR2 FQNEAQ (reference sequence). Unmatched junction bases numbered 3, after V lost 0 bases and J lost 2 bases. For the CDR3, the DNA is TGTGCCAGCAGCTTAGCGCAGGGGGAAAACACTGAAGCTTTCTTT. Amino acids: CASSLAQGENTEAFF.

The rearrangement uses TRBV27 and TRBJ1-2, with D perhaps TRBD1 (5 bases). Germline V CDR1 and CDR2: MNHEY, SMNVEV (reference sequence). The CDR3 runs 12 residues. The ends were cut back, 6 bases at V and 5 bases at J, with 10 bases in the middle. The CDR3 loop is CASRDAGYGYTF. CDR3 DNA: TGTGCCAGCAGGGACGCAGGGTATGGCTACACCTTC.

The J gene is TRBJ1-6, the V gene TRBV3-1 (or the pseudogene TRBV3-2); the D is unclear. This CDR3 region has 14 residues. Trimming left V 4 bases short and J 2 bases short, with 6 bases between. Germline CDR1 and CDR2: LGHDT and YNNKEL (reference sequence). Here the CDR3 DNA reads TGTGCCAGCAGCCTTCTCCCCTATAATTCACCCCTCCACTTT. Encoded protein: CASSLLPYNSPLHF.

This clone appeared a single time. The chain links TRBV7-9 to TRBJ1-4; no definite D call. Trimming shortened V by 4 bases and J by 0 bases, and 15 bases separated the two germline ends. Germline V gene sequence: CDR1 SEHNR, CDR2 FQNEAQ (reference sequence). This CDR3 is built from 17 residues. The CDR3 DNA reads TGTGCCAGCAGCTCCCGCGGCGGGCCATCAACTAATGAAAAACTGTTTTTT. Protein: CASSSRGGPSTNEKLFF.

The chain combines TRBV6-4 with TRBJ1-1; no definite D call. The CDR3 runs 11 residues. The germline CDR1 and CDR2 sequences are MRHNA and SNTAGT. With 8 bases removed from V and 5 bases from J, the gap between germline ends came to 9 bases. The CDR3 here is CASAGKTEAFF. As DNA, the CDR3 is TGTGCCAGCGCGGGAAAGACTGAAGCTTTCTTT.

V and J are TRBV24-1 and TRBJ2-3, with 7 positions matching TRBD1. The germline V gene has CDR1 KGHDR and CDR2 SFDVKD. This CDR3 comprises 17 residues. The ends lost 5 bases at V and 1 base at J; junction bases unmatched: 11. In nucleotides, the CDR3 is TGTGCCACCAGTGGTACAGGGACAGTGGCTCGCACAGATACGCAGTATTTT. This gives the protein CATSGTGTVARTDTQYF.

The chain links TRBV19 to TRBJ1-2; TRBD1 aligns across 8 bases. After removal of 8 bases from V and 7 bases from J, the junction contained 9 bases not matched to a gene. CDR1 is LNHDA, CDR2 SQIVND, per germline (reference sequence). CDR3 length equals 13 residues. The CDR3 sequence: CASSTDRDGGYTF. CDR3 DNA sequence: TGTGCCAGTTCTACGGACAGGGATGGTGGCTACACCTTC.

The genes are TRBV7-2 and TRBJ1-3, with D possibly TRBD1 on 5 matching bases. The CDR3 extends over 14 amino acids. Germline V CDR1 and CDR2: SGHTA, FQGNSA. V was cut by 5 bases and J by 4 bases, with 12 bases left in between. CDR3 loop: CASSVGAGGNTIYF. The CDR3 coding sequence is TGTGCCAGCAGCGTCGGGGCGGGAGGAAACACCATATATTTT.

The chain carries TRBV15 and TRBJ2-7; possibly TRBD2 for D (5 bases). V was clipped by 3 bases and J by 0 bases, with 9 bases between them. The germline CDR1 and CDR2 sequences are LNHNV and YYDKDF (reference sequence). The CDR3 spans 14 residues. As DNA, the CDR3 is TGTGCCACCAGCAGTGAGGGAGCCTCCTACGAGCAGTACTTC. This translates into CATSSEGASYEQYF.

The chain carries TRBV7-9 and TRBJ2-1; the match to TRBD2 covers 10 bases. The length of the CDR3 is 17 residues. The V gene end was trimmed by 1 base and the J gene end by 1 base; junction bases not matched to a gene: 4. Germline V lookup: CDR1 SEHNR, CDR2 FQNEAQ (reference sequence). CDR3 nucleotide sequence: TGTGCCAGCAGCTTAGGTGGACTAGCGGAGTCCTACAATGAGCAGTTCTTC. Encoded protein: CASSLGGLAESYNEQFF.